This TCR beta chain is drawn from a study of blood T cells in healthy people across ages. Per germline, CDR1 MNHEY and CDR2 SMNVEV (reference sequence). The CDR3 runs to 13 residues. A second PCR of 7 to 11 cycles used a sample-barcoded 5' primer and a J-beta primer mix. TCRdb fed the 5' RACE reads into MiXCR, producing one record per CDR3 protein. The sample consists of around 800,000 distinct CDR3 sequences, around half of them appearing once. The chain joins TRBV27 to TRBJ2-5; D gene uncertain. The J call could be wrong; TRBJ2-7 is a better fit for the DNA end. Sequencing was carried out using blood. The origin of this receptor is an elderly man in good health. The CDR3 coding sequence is TGTGCCAGCAGTTTAGAATTGGGATACGAGCAGTACTTC. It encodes CASSLELGYEQYF.